The clone carrying this T cell receptor beta chain was seen ten or more times. Its specificity is not known. This CDR3 spans 16 amino acids. Germline values: CDR1 SGHDT, CDR2 YYEEEE. V was shortened by 0 bases and J by 2 bases, with 12 bases between the two germline ends. This specimen belongs to a study of CD8 T cells in ankylosing spondylitis. General study findings and limits: Eight or nine highly homologous variants made up a TCR beta motif that seemed to typify ankylosing spondylitis blood.

With molecular barcodes, quantitative 5'-RACE was used to make the TCR beta libraries. TCRdb used MiXCR to reprocess the 5' RACE reads, holding one entry per CDR3 protein. The profile shows more than 200,000 distinct CDR3 sequences, 20% to 30% of them singletons. V is TRBV5-6 and J is TRBJ1-5; a possible D gene is TRBD1 (5 bases). The sequenced material came from blood, either unsorted or a sorted T cell fraction (not recorded which). This TCR was sampled from a male donor with ankylosing spondylitis or in good health (not recorded which). This CDR3 is CASSLGAGKGNQPQHF. CDR3 in DNA: TGTGCCAGCAGCTTGGGGGCAGGGAAAGGCAATCAGCCCCAGCATTTT.